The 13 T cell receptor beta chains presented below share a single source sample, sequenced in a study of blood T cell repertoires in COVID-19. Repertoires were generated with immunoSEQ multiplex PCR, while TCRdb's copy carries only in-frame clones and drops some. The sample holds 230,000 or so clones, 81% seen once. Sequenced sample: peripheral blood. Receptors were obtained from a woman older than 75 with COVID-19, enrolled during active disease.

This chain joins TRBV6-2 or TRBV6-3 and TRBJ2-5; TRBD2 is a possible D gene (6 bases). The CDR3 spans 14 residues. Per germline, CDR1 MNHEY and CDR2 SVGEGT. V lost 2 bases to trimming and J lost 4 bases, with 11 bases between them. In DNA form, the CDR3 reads TGTGCCAGCAGTTACCTGCGGGGCGGAGAGACCCAGTACTTC. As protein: CASSYLRGGETQYF.

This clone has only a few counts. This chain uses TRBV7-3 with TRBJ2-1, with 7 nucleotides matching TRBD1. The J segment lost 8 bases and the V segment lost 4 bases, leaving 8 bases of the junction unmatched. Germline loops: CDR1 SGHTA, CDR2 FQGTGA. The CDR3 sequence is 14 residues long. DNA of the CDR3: TGTGCCAGCAGCTCACAGGGGCTCTTGGATGAGCAGTTCTTC. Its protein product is CASSSQGLLDEQFF.

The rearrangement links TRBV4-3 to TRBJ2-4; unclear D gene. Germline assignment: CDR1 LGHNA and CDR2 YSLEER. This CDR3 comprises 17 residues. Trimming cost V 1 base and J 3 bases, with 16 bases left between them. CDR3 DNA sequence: TGCGCCAGCAGCCAAGGCCACGGCCGGGTTGTCAAAAACATTCAGTACTTC. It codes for CASSQGHGRVVKNIQYF.

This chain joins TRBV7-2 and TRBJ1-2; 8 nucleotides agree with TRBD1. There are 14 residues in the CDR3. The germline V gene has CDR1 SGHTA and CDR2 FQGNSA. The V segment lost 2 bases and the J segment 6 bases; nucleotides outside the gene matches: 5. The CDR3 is CASSLKQGANGYTF. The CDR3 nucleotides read TGTGCCAGCAGCTTAAAGCAGGGGGCAAATGGCTACACCTTC.

CDR3 protein: CAWDRGSYEQYF. CDR3 DNA: TGTGCCTGGGACAGGGGTTCCTACGAGCAGTACTTC. The rearrangement joins TRBV30 to TRBJ2-7, with 8 bases aligning to TRBD1. Germline V CDR1 and CDR2: GTSNPN, SVGIG (reference sequence). This CDR3 comprises 12 residues. V lost 5 bases and J lost 1; bases outside the gene matches: 1.

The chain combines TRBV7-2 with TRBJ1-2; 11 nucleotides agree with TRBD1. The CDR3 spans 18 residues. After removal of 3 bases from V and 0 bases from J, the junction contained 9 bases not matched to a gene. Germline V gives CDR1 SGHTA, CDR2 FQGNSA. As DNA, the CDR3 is TGTGCCAGCAGCTTCTATCCGCCGGGACAGGGGGCTAACTATGGCTACACCTTC. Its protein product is CASSFYPPGQGANYGYTF.

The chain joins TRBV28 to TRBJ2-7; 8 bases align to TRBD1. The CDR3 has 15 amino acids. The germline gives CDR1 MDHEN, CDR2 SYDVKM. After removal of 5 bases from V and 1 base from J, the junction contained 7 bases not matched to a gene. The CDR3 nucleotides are TGTGCCAGCAGTCGCGGGACAGGTTCATCCTACGAGCAGTACTTC. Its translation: CASSRGTGSSYEQYF.

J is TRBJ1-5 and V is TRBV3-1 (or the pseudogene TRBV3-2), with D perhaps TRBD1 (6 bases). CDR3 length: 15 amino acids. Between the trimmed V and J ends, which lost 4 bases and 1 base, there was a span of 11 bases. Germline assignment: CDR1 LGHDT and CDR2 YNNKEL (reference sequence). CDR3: CASSPTGNSNQPQHF. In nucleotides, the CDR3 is TGTGCCAGCAGCCCCACAGGGAACAGCAATCAGCCCCAGCATTTT.

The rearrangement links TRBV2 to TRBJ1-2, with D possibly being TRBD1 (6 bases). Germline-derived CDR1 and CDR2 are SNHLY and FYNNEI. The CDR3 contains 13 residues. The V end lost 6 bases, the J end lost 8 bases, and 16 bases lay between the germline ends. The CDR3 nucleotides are TGTGCCAGCAGCCCCCGGACAGCGGGGGGCTACACCTTC. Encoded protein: CASSPRTAGGYTF.

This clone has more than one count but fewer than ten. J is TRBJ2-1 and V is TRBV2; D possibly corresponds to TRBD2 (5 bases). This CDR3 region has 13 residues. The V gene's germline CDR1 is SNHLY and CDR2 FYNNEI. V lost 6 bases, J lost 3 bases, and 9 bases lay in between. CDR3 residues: CASSFTSYNEQFF. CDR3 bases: TGTGCCAGCAGCTTCACTAGCTACAATGAGCAGTTCTTC. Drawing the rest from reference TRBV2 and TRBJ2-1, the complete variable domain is EPEVTQTPSHQVTQMGQEVILRCVPISNHLYFYWYRQILGQKVEFLVSFYNNEISEKSEIFDDQFSVERPDGSNFTLKIRSTKLEDSAMYFCASSFTSYNEQFFGPGTRLTVL.

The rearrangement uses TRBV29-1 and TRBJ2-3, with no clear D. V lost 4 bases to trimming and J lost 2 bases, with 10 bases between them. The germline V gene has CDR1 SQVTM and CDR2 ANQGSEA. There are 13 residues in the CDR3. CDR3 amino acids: CSVAHSLTDTQYF. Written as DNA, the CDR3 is TGCAGCGTTGCTCACAGTCTCACAGATACGCAGTATTTT.

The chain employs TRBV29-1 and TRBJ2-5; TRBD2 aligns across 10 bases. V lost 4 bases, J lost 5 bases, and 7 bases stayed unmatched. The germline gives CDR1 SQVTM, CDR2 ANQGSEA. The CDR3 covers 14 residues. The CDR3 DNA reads TGCAGCGTTGCTGCTAGCGGGGGCCGGGAGACCCAGTACTTC. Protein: CSVAASGGRETQYF.

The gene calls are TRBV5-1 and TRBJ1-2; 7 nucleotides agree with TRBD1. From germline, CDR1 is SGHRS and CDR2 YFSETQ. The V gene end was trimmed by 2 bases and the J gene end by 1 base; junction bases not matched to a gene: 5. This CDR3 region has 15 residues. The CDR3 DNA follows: TGCGCCAGCAGCTTAGCTCGGGACAGTAACTATGGCTACACCTTC. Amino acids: CASSLARDSNYGYTF.